Listed below are T cell receptor beta chains from one sample, sequenced in a study of CD8+CD57+ T cells in acquired aplastic anemia. TCRdb reanalysed the reads using MiXCR and keeps one entry per CDR3 protein. The sample records 150,000 to 200,000 distinct CDR3 sequences, less than 55% being singletons. Sequencing was carried out using sorted CD4+, CD8+, or CD8+CD57+ T cells (not recorded which) from PBMCs. These receptors were collected from a human donor in good health. CDR3s include the opening cysteine and the closing phenylalanine or tryptophan. A D gene is named only where the DNA matches it firmly. The size field is filled for only some rows; it gives once, few, many or a size class.

>TRBD1|TRBJ1-3|-|TRBV11-1|19
CASSPPGQGATYSGNTIYF
TGTGCCAGCAGCCCTCCGGGACAGGGGGCAACCTACTCTGGAAACACCATATATTTT
>-|TRBJ2-2|-|TRBV11-1|17
CASGLRGRASNTGELFF
TGTGCCAGCGGTCTTCGGGGGCGGGCTTCGAACACCGGGGAGCTGTTTTTT
>TRBD2|TRBJ2-1|many|TRBV24-1|18
CATSEGTSGRDKSNEQFF
TGTGCCACCAGTGAAGGGACTAGCGGGAGGGACAAGAGCAATGAGCAGTTCTTC
>-|TRBJ2-5|many|TRBV7-2|13
CASRPTSYETQYF
TGTGCCAGCAGGCCTACTAGTTACGAGACCCAGTACTTC
>-|TRBJ1-5|many|TRBV12-5|15
CASGPRTEPNQPQHF
TGTGCTAGTGGTCCCCGGACAGAGCCAAATCAGCCCCAGCATTTT
>TRBD1|TRBJ2-3|many|TRBV7-2|16
CASSLRRTGKGDTQYF
TGTGCCAGCAGCTTACGACGGACAGGGAAGGGAGATACGCAGTATTTT
>-|TRBJ2-5|few|TRBV15|15
CATSRDLGVGETQYF
TGTGCCACCAGCAGAGATTTGGGGGTAGGGGAGACCCAGTACTTC
>TRBD2|TRBJ2-4|-|TRBV5-1|15
CASSFGGASQNIQYF
TGCGCCAGCAGCTTCGGGGGGGCCTCGCAAAACATTCAGTACTTC
>-|TRBJ2-7|many|TRBV6-1|13
CASSPVRDYEQYF
TGTGCCAGCAGCCCCGTAAGAGACTACGAGCAGTACTTC
>-|TRBJ1-1|few|TRBV2|13
CASRYRRNTEAFF
TGTGCCAGCAGATACAGGCGGAACACTGAAGCTTTCTTT
>-|TRBJ2-1|many|TRBV5-1|17
CASSPPRGGDLGNEQFF
TGCGCCAGCAGCCCGCCCCGAGGGGGAGATCTGGGCAATGAGCAGTTCTTC
>-|TRBJ2-3|-|TRBV19|14
CASSILIGRYTQYF
TGTGCCAGTAGTATCCTTATTGGCCGCTATACGCAGTATTTT
>-|TRBJ2-1|-|TRBV4-1|17
CASSQDRAIPSYNEQFF
TGCGCCAGCAGCCAAGATCGGGCGATACCATCCTACAATGAGCAGTTCTTC
>-|TRBJ1-5|-|TRBV9|14
CASSVDGNLEPQHF
TGTGCCAGCAGCGTAGACGGGAATTTGGAGCCCCAGCATTTT
>TRBD2|TRBJ2-5|many|TRBV6-2/TRBV6-3|13
CASRIAGGETQYF
TGTGCCAGCAGGATAGCGGGAGGGGAGACCCAGTACTTC
>-|TRBJ2-7|-|TRBV20-1|13
CSARAVGSYEQYF
TGCAGTGCTAGAGCGGTAGGGTCCTACGAGCAGTACTTC
>-|TRBJ1-5|-|TRBV10-1|13
CASSVGVNQPQHF
TGCGCCAGCAGTGTCGGGGTCAATCAGCCCCAGCATTTT
>-|TRBJ2-7|-|TRBV7-8|14
CASSLYRFSYEQYF
TGTGCCAGCAGCCTTTACAGATTCTCCTACGAGCAGTACTTC
>-|TRBJ2-5|-|TRBV18|15
CASSPLSRRGETQYF
TGTGCCAGCTCACCGCTGTCGAGAAGGGGTGAGACCCAGTACTTC
>-|TRBJ2-7|-|TRBV5-1|14
CASSPGGREYEQYF
TGCGCCAGCAGCCCCGGGGGACGGGAGTACGAGCAGTACTTC
>-|TRBJ2-5|once|TRBV2|9
CAITETQYF
TGTGCCATAACAGAGACCCAGTACTTC
>-|TRBJ1-1|-|TRBV12-3/TRBV12-4|11
CASSRDLEAFF
TGTGCCAGCAGTCGGGACTTAGAAGCTTTCTTT
>TRBD1|TRBJ2-3|-|TRBV29-1|17
CSVEDGRDRGGLDTQYF
TGCAGCGTTGAAGATGGCCGGGACAGGGGAGGGCTAGATACGCAGTATTTT
>-|TRBJ2-7|-|TRBV10-1|11
CASSDESQQYF
TGCGCCAGCAGTGATGAGAGCCAGCAGTACTTC
>TRBD1|TRBJ2-2|few|TRBV5-1|15
CASSFQGVNTGELFF
TGCGCCAGCAGCTTCCAGGGGGTGAACACCGGGGAGCTGTTTTTT
>TRBD2|TRBJ2-1|-|TRBV24-1|16
CATSDWTSGGVDEQFF
TGTGCCACCAGTGATTGGACTAGCGGGGGGGTGGATGAGCAGTTCTTC
>TRBD1|TRBJ2-5|many|TRBV5-4|14
CASSFRGSAETQYF
TGTGCCAGCAGCTTCAGGGGGTCGGCGGAGACCCAGTACTTC
>TRBD1|TRBJ1-5|many|TRBV20-1|14
CSALGTGLNQPQHF
TGCAGTGCTTTAGGGACAGGCCTCAATCAGCCCCAGCATTTT
>TRBD1|TRBJ1-1|-|TRBV12-3/TRBV12-4|16
CASSQPPGQGNTEAFF
TGTGCCAGCAGCCAACCTCCGGGACAGGGGAACACTGAAGCTTTCTTT
>-|TRBJ1-2|few|TRBV18|15
CASSADGTSFYGYTF
TGTGCCAGCTCAGCAGACGGGACTTCCTTCTATGGCTACACCTTC
>TRBD1|TRBJ2-7|-|TRBV7-9|14
CASSFRDRGREQYF
TGTGCCAGCAGCTTCCGGGACAGGGGGCGCGAGCAGTACTTC
>-|TRBJ2-5|many|TRBV12-3/TRBV12-4|15
CASSRLGHRGETQYF
TGTGCCAGCAGCCGCCTAGGTCACAGAGGAGAGACCCAGTACTTC
>-|TRBJ2-7|-|TRBV10-3|12
CAISGTSFEQYF
TGTGCCATCAGTGGGACTTCTTTCGAGCAGTACTTC
>TRBD1|TRBJ1-1|many|TRBV5-4|14
CASRQSTGANEAFF
TGTGCCAGCAGACAATCGACAGGGGCGAATGAAGCTTTCTTT
>TRBD2|TRBJ2-1|-|TRBV25-1|18
CASRAFTSGRKTYNEQFF
TGTGCCAGCAGAGCCTTTACTAGCGGGAGGAAAACCTACAATGAGCAGTTCTTC
>-|TRBJ2-6|-|TRBV4-2|16
CASSQDPGTGANVLTF
TGTGCCAGCAGCCAAGATCCAGGGACTGGGGCCAACGTCCTGACTTTC
>-|TRBJ1-5|-|TRBV19|12
CASSMWPQPQHF
TGTGCCAGTAGTATGTGGCCCCAGCCCCAGCATTTT
>-|TRBJ2-3|-|TRBV2|13
CASSERQLDTQYF
TGTGCCAGCAGTGAGAGGCAGTTAGATACGCAGTATTTT
>TRBD1|TRBJ2-1|-|TRBV7-6|19
CASSFLGTTGTGAAGEQFF
TGTGCCAGCAGCTTCTTAGGAACCACCGGGACAGGGGCAGCAGGAGAGCAGTTCTTC
>-|TRBJ2-2|-|TRBV6-4|12
CASSDERGELFF
TGTGCCAGCAGTGACGAGAGGGGGGAGCTGTTTTTT
>TRBD1|TRBJ2-5|few|TRBV7-9|15
CASSYLTGFGETQYF
TGTGCCAGCAGCTACCTGACAGGGTTTGGGGAGACCCAGTACTTC
>TRBD1|TRBJ1-1|many|TRBV20-1|13
CSATRDRNTEAFF
TGCAGTGCTACCCGGGACAGGAACACTGAAGCTTTCTTT
>-|TRBJ2-2|many|TRBV19|14
CASSINSNTGELFF
TGTGCCAGTAGTATTAACAGTAACACCGGGGAGCTGTTTTTT
>-|TRBJ2-7|-|TRBV29-1|13
CSARRGGSYEQYF
TGCAGCGCCCGAAGGGGGGGCTCCTACGAGCAGTACTTC
>TRBD2|TRBJ2-2|many|TRBV25-1|14
CASRTSGSTGELFF
TGTGCCAGCAGGACTAGCGGGAGTACCGGGGAGCTGTTTTTT
>TRBD1|TRBJ1-1|many|TRBV20-1|18
CSAWIGTGGAGRLTEAFF
TGCAGTGCTTGGATAGGGACAGGGGGCGCGGGGAGACTCACTGAAGCTTTCTTT